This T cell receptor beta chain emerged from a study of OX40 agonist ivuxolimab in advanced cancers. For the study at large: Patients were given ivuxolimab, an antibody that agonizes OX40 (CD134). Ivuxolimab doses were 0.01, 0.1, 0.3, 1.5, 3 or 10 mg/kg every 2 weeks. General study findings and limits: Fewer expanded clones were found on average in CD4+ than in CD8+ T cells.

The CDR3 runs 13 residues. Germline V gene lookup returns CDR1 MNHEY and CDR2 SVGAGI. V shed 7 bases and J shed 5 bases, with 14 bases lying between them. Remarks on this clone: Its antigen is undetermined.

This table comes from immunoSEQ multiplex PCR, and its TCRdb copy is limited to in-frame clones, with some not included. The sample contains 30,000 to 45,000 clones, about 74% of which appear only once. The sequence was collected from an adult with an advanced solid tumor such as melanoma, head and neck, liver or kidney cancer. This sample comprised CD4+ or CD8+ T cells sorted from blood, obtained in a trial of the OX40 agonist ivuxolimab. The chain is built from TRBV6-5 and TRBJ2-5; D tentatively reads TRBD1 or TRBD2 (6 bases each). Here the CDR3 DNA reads TGTGCCAGCACTCAAACAGGGAGGGAGACCCAGTACTTC. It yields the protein CASTQTGRETQYF.